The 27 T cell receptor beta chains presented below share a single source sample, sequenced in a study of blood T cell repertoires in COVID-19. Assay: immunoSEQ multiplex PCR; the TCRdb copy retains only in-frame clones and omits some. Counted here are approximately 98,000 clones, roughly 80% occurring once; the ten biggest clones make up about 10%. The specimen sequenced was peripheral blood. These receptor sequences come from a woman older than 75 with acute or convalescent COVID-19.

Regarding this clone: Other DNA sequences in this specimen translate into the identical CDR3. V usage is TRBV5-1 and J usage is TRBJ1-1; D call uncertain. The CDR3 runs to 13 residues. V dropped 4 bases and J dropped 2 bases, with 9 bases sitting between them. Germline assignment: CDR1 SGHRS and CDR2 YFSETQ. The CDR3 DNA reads TGCGCCAGCAGCCGAACAGCAAACACTGAAGCTTTCTTT. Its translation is CASSRTANTEAFF. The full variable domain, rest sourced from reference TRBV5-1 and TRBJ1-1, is KAGVTQTPRYLIKTRGQQVTLSCSPISGHRSVSWYQQTPGQGLQFLFEYFSETQRNKGNFPGRFSGRQFSNSRSEMNVSTLELGDSALYLCASSRTANTEAFFGQGTRLTVV.

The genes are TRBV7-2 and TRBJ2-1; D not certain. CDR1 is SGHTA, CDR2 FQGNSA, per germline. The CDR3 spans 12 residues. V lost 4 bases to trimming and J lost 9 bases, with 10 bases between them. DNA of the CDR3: TGTGCCAGCAGCTCATTCACGGGTGAGCAGTTCTTC. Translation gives CASSSFTGEQFF.

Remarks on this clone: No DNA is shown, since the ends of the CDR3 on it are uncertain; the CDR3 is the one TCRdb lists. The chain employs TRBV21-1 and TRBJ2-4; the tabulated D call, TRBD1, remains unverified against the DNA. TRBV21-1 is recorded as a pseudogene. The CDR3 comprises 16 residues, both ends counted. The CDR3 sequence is CASSKVGLGAKNIQYF.

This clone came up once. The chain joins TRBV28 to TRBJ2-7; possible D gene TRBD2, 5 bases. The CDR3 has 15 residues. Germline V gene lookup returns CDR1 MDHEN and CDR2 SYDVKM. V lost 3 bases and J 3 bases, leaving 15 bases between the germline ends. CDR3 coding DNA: TGTGCCAGCAGTTTGCCCGGGGATCTACTCTACGAGCAGTACTTC. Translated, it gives CASSLPGDLLYEQYF.

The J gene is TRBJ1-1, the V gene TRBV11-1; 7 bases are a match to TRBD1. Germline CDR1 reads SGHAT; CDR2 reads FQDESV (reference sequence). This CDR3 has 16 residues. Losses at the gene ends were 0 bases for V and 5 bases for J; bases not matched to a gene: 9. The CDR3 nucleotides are TGTGCCAGCAGCTTAGCGAATCAGGGGGAAAGGACTGAAGCTTTCTTT. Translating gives CASSLANQGERTEAFF.

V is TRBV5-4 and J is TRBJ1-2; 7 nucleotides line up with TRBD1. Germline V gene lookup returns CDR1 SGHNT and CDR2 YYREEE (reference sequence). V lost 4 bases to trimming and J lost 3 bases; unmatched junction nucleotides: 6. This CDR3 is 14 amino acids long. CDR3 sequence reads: CASSPGQRDYGYTF. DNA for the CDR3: TGTGCCAGCAGCCCGGGACAGCGCGACTATGGCTACACCTTC. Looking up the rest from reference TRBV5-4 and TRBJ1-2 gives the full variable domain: ETGVTQSPTHLIKTRGQQVTLRCSSQSGHNTVSWYQQALGQGPQFIFQYYREEENGRGNFPPRFSGLQFPNYSSELNVNALELDDSALYLCASSPGQRDYGYTFGSGTRLTVV.

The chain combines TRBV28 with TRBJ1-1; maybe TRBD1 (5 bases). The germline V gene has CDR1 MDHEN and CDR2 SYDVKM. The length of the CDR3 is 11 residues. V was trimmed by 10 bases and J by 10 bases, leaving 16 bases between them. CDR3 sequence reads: CATTGAVVAFF. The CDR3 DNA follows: TGTGCCACCACTGGGGCTGTGGTAGCTTTCTTT.

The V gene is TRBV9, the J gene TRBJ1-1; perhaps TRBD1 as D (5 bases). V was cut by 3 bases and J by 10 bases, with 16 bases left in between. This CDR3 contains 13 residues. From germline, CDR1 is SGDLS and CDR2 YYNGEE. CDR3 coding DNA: TGTGCCAGCAGCGAATGGGACTCTTCGTCAGCTTTCTTT. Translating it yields CASSEWDSSSAFF.

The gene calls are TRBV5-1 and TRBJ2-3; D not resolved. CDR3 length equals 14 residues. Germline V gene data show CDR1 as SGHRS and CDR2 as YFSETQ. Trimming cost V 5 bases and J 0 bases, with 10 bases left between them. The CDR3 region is CASRLEPSTDTQYF. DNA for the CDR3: TGCGCCAGCAGGTTAGAACCTAGCACAGATACGCAGTATTTT.

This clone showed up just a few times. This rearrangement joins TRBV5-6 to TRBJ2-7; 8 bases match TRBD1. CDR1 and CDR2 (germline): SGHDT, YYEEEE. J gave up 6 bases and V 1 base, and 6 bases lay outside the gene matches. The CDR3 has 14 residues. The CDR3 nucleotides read TGTGCCAGCAGCTTGACAGGGGGTAATCGCGAGCAGTACTTC. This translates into CASSLTGGNREQYF.

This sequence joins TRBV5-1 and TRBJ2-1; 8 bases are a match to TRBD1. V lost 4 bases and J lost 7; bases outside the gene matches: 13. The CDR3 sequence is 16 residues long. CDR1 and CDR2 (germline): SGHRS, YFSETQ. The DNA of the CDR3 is TGCGCCAGCAGCACCCAGGGGGCGGAGGTTGGGAATGAGCAGTTCTTC. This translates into CASSTQGAEVGNEQFF.

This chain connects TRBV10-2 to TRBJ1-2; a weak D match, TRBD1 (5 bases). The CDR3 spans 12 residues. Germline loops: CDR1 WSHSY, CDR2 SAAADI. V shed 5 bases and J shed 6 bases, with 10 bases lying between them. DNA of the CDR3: TGCGCCAGCAGTCCCGCAGGGCATGGCTACACCTTC. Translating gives CASSPAGHGYTF.

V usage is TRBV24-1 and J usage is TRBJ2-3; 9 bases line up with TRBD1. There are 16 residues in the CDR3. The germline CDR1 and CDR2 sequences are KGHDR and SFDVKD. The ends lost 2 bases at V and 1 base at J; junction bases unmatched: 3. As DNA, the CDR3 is TGTGCCACCAGTGATTATCGGACAGGGGGCACAGATACGCAGTATTTT. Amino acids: CATSDYRTGGTDTQYF.

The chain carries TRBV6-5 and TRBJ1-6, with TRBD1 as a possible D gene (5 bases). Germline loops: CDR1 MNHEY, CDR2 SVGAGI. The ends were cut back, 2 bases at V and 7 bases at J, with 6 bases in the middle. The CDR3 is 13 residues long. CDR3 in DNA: TGTGCCAGCAGTTACAACAGGAATTCACCCCTCCACTTT. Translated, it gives CASSYNRNSPLHF.

CDR3 in DNA: TGTGCCAGCAGCCAAGCGTACAGGGTTGGTCTGAGGACTGAAGCTTTCTTT. It translates to CASSQAYRVGLRTEAFF. The chain combines TRBV14 with TRBJ1-1; TRBD1 is a possible D gene (6 bases). There are 17 residues in the CDR3. Germline values: CDR1 SGHDN, CDR2 FVKESK. Trimming cost V 1 base and J 5 bases, with 20 bases left between them.

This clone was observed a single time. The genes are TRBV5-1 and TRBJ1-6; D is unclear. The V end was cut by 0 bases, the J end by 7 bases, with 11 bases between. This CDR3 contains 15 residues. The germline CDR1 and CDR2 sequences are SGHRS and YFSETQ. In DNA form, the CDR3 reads TGCGCCAGCAGCTTGGACCAGGTACCAAATTCACCCCTCCACTTT. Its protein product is CASSLDQVPNSPLHF. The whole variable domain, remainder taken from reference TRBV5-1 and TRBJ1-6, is KAGVTQTPRYLIKTRGQQVTLSCSPISGHRSVSWYQQTPGQGLQFLFEYFSETQRNKGNFPGRFSGRQFSNSRSEMNVSTLELGDSALYLCASSLDQVPNSPLHFGNGTRLTVT.

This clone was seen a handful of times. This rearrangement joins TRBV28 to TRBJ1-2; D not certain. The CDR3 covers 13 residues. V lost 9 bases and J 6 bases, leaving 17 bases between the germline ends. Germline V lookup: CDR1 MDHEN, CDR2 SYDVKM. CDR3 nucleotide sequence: TGTGCCAGTTCCCCACCCGCGGTTCATGGCTACACCTTC. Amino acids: CASSPPAVHGYTF.

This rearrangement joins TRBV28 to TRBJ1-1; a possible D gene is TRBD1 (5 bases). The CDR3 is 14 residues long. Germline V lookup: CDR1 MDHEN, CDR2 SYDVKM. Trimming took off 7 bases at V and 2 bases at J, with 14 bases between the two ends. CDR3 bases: TGTGCCAGCACCCCGGGGGGGGGTAACACTGAAGCTTTCTTT. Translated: CASTPGGGNTEAFF.

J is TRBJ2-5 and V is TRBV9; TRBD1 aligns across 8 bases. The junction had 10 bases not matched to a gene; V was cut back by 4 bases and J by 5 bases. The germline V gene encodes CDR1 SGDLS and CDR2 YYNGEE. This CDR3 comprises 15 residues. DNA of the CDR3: TGTGCCAGCAGCTCCACAGGGGGGTATAGGGAGACCCAGTACTTC. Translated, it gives CASSSTGGYRETQYF.

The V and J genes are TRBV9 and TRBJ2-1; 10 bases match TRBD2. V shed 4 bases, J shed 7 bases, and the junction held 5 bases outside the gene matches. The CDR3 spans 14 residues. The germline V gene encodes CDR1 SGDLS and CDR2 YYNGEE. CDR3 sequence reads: CASSSGGASNEQFF. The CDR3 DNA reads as TGTGCCAGCAGCAGCGGGGGGGCGTCGAATGAGCAGTTCTTC.

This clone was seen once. The CDR3 spells CASSGDRLDYGYTF. The CDR3 region has the DNA TGTGCCAGCAGCGGTGACAGGCTGGACTATGGCTACACCTTC. This rearrangement joins TRBV7-2 to TRBJ1-2; maybe TRBD1 (6 bases). CDR1 and CDR2 (germline): SGHTA, FQGNSA. The germline V and J ends were trimmed by 5 bases and 3 bases, with 13 bases remaining between them. The CDR3 runs to 14 residues.

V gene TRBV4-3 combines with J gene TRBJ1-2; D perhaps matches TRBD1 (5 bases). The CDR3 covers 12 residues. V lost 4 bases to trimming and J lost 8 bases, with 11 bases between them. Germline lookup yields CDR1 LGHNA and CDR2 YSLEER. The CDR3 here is CASSLDRWGYTF. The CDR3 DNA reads TGCGCCAGCAGCCTCGACAGATGGGGCTACACCTTC.

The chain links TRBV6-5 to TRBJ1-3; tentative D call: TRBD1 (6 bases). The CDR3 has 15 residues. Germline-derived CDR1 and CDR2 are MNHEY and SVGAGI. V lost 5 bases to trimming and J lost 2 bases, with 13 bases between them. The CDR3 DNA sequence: TGTGCCAGCAGTACCGTCGCAGGGGCTGGAAACACCATATATTTT. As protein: CASSTVAGAGNTIYF.

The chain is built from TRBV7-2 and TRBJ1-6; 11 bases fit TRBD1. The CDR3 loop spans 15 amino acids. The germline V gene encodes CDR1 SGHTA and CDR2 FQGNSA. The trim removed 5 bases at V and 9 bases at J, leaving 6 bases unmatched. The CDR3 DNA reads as TGTGCCAGCAGCCGGGGGACAGGGGGGTCTTCACCCCTCCACTTT. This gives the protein CASSRGTGGSSPLHF.

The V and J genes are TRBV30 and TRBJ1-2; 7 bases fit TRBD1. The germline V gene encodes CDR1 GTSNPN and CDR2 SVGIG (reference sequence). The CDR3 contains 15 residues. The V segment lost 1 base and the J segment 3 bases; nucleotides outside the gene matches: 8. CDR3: CAWSARQGADYGYTF. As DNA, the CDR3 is TGTGCCTGGAGTGCGAGACAGGGCGCCGACTATGGCTACACCTTC.

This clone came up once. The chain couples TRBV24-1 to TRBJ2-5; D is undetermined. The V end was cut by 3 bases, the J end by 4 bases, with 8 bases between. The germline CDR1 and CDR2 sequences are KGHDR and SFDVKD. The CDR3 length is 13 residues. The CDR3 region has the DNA TGTGCCACCAGTGATCATCAGGTAGAGACCCAGTACTTC. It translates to CATSDHQVETQYF.

As DNA, the CDR3 is TGTGCCACAAGAGGGACAGCCTTGAACACTGAAGCTTTCTTT. This gives the protein CATRGTALNTEAFF. The gene calls are TRBV24-1 and TRBJ1-1, with 7 nucleotides matching TRBD1. Per the germline V gene, CDR1 is KGHDR and CDR2 is SFDVKD. The junction had 7 bases not matched to a gene; V was cut back by 10 bases and J by 0 bases. The CDR3 length is 14 residues.